A single sample gave rise to the 21 T cell receptor beta chains below, sequenced in a study of T cell changes during pregnancy in multiple sclerosis (dated by TCRdb to about 2019). Receptors were amplified or captured by the immunoSEQ multiplex PCR assay. The table comes from immuneACCESS by way of TCRdb, which keeps in-frame sequences with V and J called. Part of the clones is missing from these tables; in studies checked, under half for an unresolved V gene and the rest for unknown reasons. The sample profile shows 60,000 to 70,000 clones; about 90% of them were found once. Together, the top ten hold around 2.8% of the sample. The sample in question was peripheral blood, obtained in the second trimester of pregnancy. The origin of the receptors is a female donor in good health, enrolled as a control in a pregnancy study.

The chain joins TRBV7-9 to TRBJ2-3, with no clear D. The CDR3 loop spans 13 amino acids. The V gene lost 7 bases and the J gene lost 0 bases, with 8 bases spanning the gap. In germline, CDR1 is SEHNR, CDR2 FQNEAQ (reference sequence). The CDR3 sequence: CASTPMSTDTQYF. The CDR3 nucleotides are TGTGCCAGCACGCCTATGAGCACAGATACGCAGTATTTT.

The rearrangement links TRBV10-1 to TRBJ2-1; D is ambiguous. V was shortened by 2 bases and J by 6 bases, with 11 bases between the two germline ends. CDR3 length equals 14 residues. CDR1 and CDR2 (germline): WNHNN, SYGVQD (reference sequence). CDR3 in DNA: TGCGCCAGCAGTGAGGCTGGGCTCAGCAATGAGCAGTTCTTC. This translates into CASSEAGLSNEQFF.

The genes are TRBV30 and TRBJ1-1; the D gene is possibly TRBD1 (5 bases). The V and J ends lost 5 bases and 2 bases respectively, with 12 bases between them. This CDR3 region has 13 residues. Germline V lookup: CDR1 GTSNPN, CDR2 SVGIG (reference sequence). CDR3 loop: CAWGDSRNTEAFF. In nucleotides, the CDR3 is TGTGCCTGGGGAGACAGCAGAAACACTGAAGCTTTCTTT.

CDR3 nucleotide sequence: TGTGCCAGCAGTTTCGGGATCGGGGAGCTGTTTTTT. Amino acids: CASSFGIGELFF. The rearrangement links TRBV27 to TRBJ2-2; weak D call: TRBD2 (5 bases). The CDR3 is 12 amino acids. V shed 3 bases and J shed 7 bases, with 6 bases lying between them. The germline V gene encodes CDR1 MNHEY and CDR2 SMNVEV (reference sequence).

This clone appeared a single time. This chain connects TRBV7-9 to TRBJ2-2, with D possibly being TRBD2 (6 bases). V was shortened by 5 bases and J by 7 bases, with 11 bases between the two germline ends. Germline V gene data show CDR1 as SEHNR and CDR2 as FQNEAQ (reference sequence). CDR3 length: 13 amino acids. CDR3 in DNA: TGTGCCAGCAGCCTCAATAGCGGCGGGGAGCTGTTTTTT. It yields the protein CASSLNSGGELFF.

The rearrangement joins TRBV11-1 to TRBJ2-2; D not certain. The CDR3 sequence is 15 residues long. The V end was cut by 6 bases, the J end by 1 base, with 12 bases between. Germline CDR1 is SGHAT and CDR2 is FQDESV (reference sequence). CDR3 bases: TGTGCCAGCAGGAAACGTGCAGGGAACACCGGGGAGCTGTTTTTT. Its translation is CASRKRAGNTGELFF.

This chain connects TRBV29-1 to TRBJ2-7, with TRBD1 identical over 9 bases. With V trimmed by 0 bases and J by 4 bases, 4 bases remained unmatched. CDR1 and CDR2 from the germline V gene are SQVTM and ANQGSEA. CDR3 length: 14 residues. Written as DNA, the CDR3 is TGCAGCGTTGAAGACCGGGACAGGGTTTACGAGCAGTACTTC. Protein product: CSVEDRDRVYEQYF.

The gene calls are TRBV7-3 and TRBJ2-3, with D possibly matching TRBD2 (6 bases). Germline CDR1 and CDR2: SGHTA and FQGTGA. V lost 2 bases to trimming and J lost 4 bases, with 7 bases between them. This CDR3 spans 13 amino acids. The CDR3 region is CASSLASADTQYF. CDR3 bases: TGTGCCAGCAGCTTAGCTAGCGCAGATACGCAGTATTTT.

The genes are TRBV10-3 and TRBJ1-1; no firm D call. The CDR3 is made up of 15 amino acids. V was clipped by 3 bases and J by 3 bases, with 14 bases between them. The germline V gene has CDR1 ENHRY and CDR2 SYGVKD. This chain's CDR3 is CAISEQRKRDTEAFF. CDR3 nucleotides: TGTGCCATCAGTGAACAGCGGAAAAGGGACACTGAAGCTTTCTTT.

The chain employs TRBV7-5 and TRBJ1-1; the DNA was not used to check the table's D call, TRBD1. TRBV7-5 is tagged as a pseudogene. The CDR3 covers 13 residues. The CDR3 DNA sequence: TGTGCCAGAAGCTTAGATTACAGGGACGGGGCTTTCTTT. Translating it yields CARSLDYRDGAFF.

V is TRBV5-4 and J is TRBJ2-3; a weak D match, TRBD2 (6 bases). With 0 bases removed from V and 4 bases from J, the gap between germline ends came to 12 bases. Germline values: CDR1 SGHNT, CDR2 YYREEE (reference sequence). This CDR3 is 15 amino acids long. CDR3 sequence (DNA): TGTGCCAGCAGCTTGGGGGGGGTGGGGGCAGATACGCAGTATTTT. It encodes CASSLGGVGADTQYF.

This clone was detected once. The CDR3 is CASSPAGTGEETQYF. Here the CDR3 DNA reads TGTGCCAGCAGTCCCGCCGGGACAGGGGAAGAGACCCAGTACTTC. V usage is TRBV28 and J usage is TRBJ2-5, with 10 bases that match TRBD1. This CDR3 has 15 residues. The germline V gene encodes CDR1 MDHEN and CDR2 SYDVKM. The V gene end was trimmed by 5 bases and the J gene end by 3 bases; junction bases not matched to a gene: 6.

The V call is TRBV10-2, the J call TRBJ2-2; TRBD2 agrees at 13 bases. This CDR3 is 17 amino acids long. CDR1 is WSHSY, CDR2 SAAADI, per germline. V was pared by 8 bases and J by 7 bases, with 13 bases of the junction left unmatched. The chain's CDR3 is CASRSGPGLAGYGELFF. The CDR3 coding sequence is TGCGCCAGCCGCTCGGGACCGGGACTAGCGGGGTACGGGGAGCTGTTTTTT.

The chain joins TRBV30 to TRBJ2-5; D might be TRBD1 (6 bases). The CDR3 loop spans 13 amino acids. Trimming removed 7 bases from V and 5 bases from J, with 17 bases in between. Per germline, CDR1 GTSNPN and CDR2 SVGIG (reference sequence). CDR3 nucleotide sequence: TGTGCCTCCAAACAGGGATCAGGGGAGACCCAGTACTTC. Translated, it gives CASKQGSGETQYF.

This rearrangement joins TRBV2 to TRBJ2-4, with 7 bases identical to TRBD2. CDR3 length equals 16 residues. V was pared by 3 bases and J by 4 bases, with 9 bases of the junction left unmatched. Germline values: CDR1 SNHLY, CDR2 FYNNEI. The CDR3 DNA follows: TGTGCCAGCAGTGACGAAAAAGGGAGGGGTAAAAACATTCAGTACTTC. This translates into CASSDEKGRGKNIQYF.

This clone has a single count. This chain links TRBV6-6 with TRBJ2-7; 8 bases fit TRBD1. V was pared by 8 bases and J by 3 bases, with 9 bases of the junction left unmatched. The germline gives CDR1 MNHNY, CDR2 SVGAGI (reference sequence). The CDR3 has 14 amino acids. The CDR3 loop is CASGDWTGFYEQYF. The DNA for the CDR3 is TGTGCCAGCGGGGATTGGACAGGGTTCTACGAGCAGTACTTC.

The sample holds one count of this clone. The rearrangement joins TRBV6-1 to TRBJ2-7, with D perhaps matching TRBD1 (6 bases). There are 12 residues in the CDR3. Germline V CDR1 and CDR2: MNHNS, SASEGT. The V gene lost 1 base and the J gene lost 9 bases, with 10 bases spanning the gap. The CDR3 region has the DNA TGTGCCAGCAGTGAAGACAGGGCGGTGCAGTACTTC. Translating gives CASSEDRAVQYF.

This chain connects TRBV5-1 to TRBJ2-5; TRBD2 aligns across 15 bases. CDR3 length equals 16 residues. Germline lookup yields CDR1 SGHRS and CDR2 YFSETQ. Trimming removed 7 bases from V and 4 bases from J; junction bases left unmatched: 8. DNA of the CDR3: TGCGCCAGCGAAGGACTAGCGGGGGGGGGATCAGAGACCCAGTACTTC. It is translated as CASEGLAGGGSETQYF.

The chain is built from TRBV18 and TRBJ1-1; tentatively, D is TRBD1 (5 bases). V was shortened by 3 bases and J by 1 base, with 12 bases between the two germline ends. Germline V CDR1 and CDR2: KGHSH, LQKENI. The CDR3 extends over 15 amino acids. CDR3 DNA sequence: TGTGCCAGCTCACCGCGAGGGGAGGGGAACACTGAAGCTTTCTTT. This sequence encodes CASSPRGEGNTEAFF.

The J gene is TRBJ1-5, the V gene TRBV19, with D hard to call. The germline V gene encodes CDR1 LNHDA and CDR2 SQIVND (reference sequence). This CDR3 region has 14 residues. The V and J ends lost 1 base and 9 bases respectively, with 13 bases between them. DNA of the CDR3: TGTGCCAGTAGTATAGGATGGGAGGTAGCGCCCCAGCATTTT. It translates to CASSIGWEVAPQHF.

V is TRBV30 and J is TRBJ2-7, with a possible D match to TRBD1 (5 bases). With 2 bases removed from V and 9 bases from J, the gap between germline ends came to 17 bases. The CDR3 runs 13 residues. The germline V gene encodes CDR1 GTSNPN and CDR2 SVGIG (reference sequence). The CDR3 coding sequence is TGTGCCTGGAGTACAGGCATGAGTACTGGGCAGTACTTC. Protein: CAWSTGMSTGQYF.